These 22 T cell receptor beta chains originate from one sample sequenced in a study of cytomegalovirus exposure and HLA in healthy donors. Both 60 Vbeta primers and 13 Jbeta primers went into the PCR. Generated by immunoSEQ multiplex PCR, the TCRdb table keeps only in-frame clones and is missing some. This sample contains over 100,000 clones. Sequenced sample: PBMCs. These receptors were taken from a man younger than 35 in good health and CMV-seronegative.

V and J are TRBV27 and TRBJ1-1; D may be TRBD1 (6 bases). The germline V gene encodes CDR1 MNHEY and CDR2 SMNVEV (reference sequence). V was shortened by 0 bases and J by 5 bases, with 10 bases between the two germline ends. This CDR3 spans 14 amino acids. The DNA for the CDR3 is TGTGCCAGCAGTTTATCGGGGGCCCGGACTGAAGCTTTCTTT. As protein: CASSLSGARTEAFF.

The CDR3 sequence is CASSFRKSSAGFYEQYF. CDR3 nucleotide sequence: TGTGCCAGCAGCTTTCGCAAGTCGTCGGCAGGGTTCTACGAGCAGTACTTC. The genes are TRBV7-9 and TRBJ2-7; a weak D match, TRBD1 (5 bases). Germline CDR1 reads SEHNR; CDR2 reads FQNEAQ (reference sequence). V was pared by 3 bases and J by 3 bases, with 21 bases between. The CDR3 is 17 amino acids.

This rearrangement joins TRBV9 to TRBJ2-2; perhaps TRBD1 as D (6 bases). Between the trimmed V and J ends, which lost 0 bases and 4 bases, there was a span of 7 bases. The V gene's germline CDR1 is SGDLS and CDR2 YYNGEE. The CDR3 runs to 14 residues. The CDR3 reads CASSVARGTGELFF. The CDR3 DNA reads TGTGCCAGCAGCGTAGCCAGGGGCACCGGGGAGCTGTTTTTT. Combining the CDR3 with reference TRBV9 and TRBJ2-2 gives the whole variable domain DSGVTQTPKHLITATGQRVTLRCSPRSGDLSVYWYQQSLDQGLQFLIQYYNGEERAKGNILERFSAQQFPDLHSELNLSSLELGDSALYFCASSVARGTGELFFGEGSRLTVL.

The rearrangement joins TRBV28 to TRBJ1-2; the match to TRBD1 covers 7 bases. Germline V lookup: CDR1 MDHEN, CDR2 SYDVKM. This CDR3 has 16 residues. Trimming at V came to 4 bases and at J to 8 bases, leaving 16 bases not matched to a gene. CDR3 nucleotide sequence: TGTGCCAGCAGTTCCAACCGTGCCGACAGGGTCCGAGGCTACACCTTC. This encodes CASSSNRADRVRGYTF.

The rearrangement links TRBV29-1 to TRBJ1-4; TRBD1 matches 9 bases. The germline V gene has CDR1 SQVTM and CDR2 ANQGSEA. After removal of 6 bases from V and 7 bases from J, the junction contained 12 bases not matched to a gene. The CDR3 has 15 amino acids. DNA for the CDR3: TGCAGCGTCCGGGACAGGGATTTACAAGGTGAAAAACTGTTTTTT. Translating it yields CSVRDRDLQGEKLFF.

The V gene is TRBV6-5, the J gene TRBJ2-1, with a possible D match to TRBD2 (6 bases). Germline CDR1 and CDR2: MNHEY and SVGAGI. Trimming took 6 bases from V and 7 from J, leaving 19 bases between them. The CDR3 totals 15 residues. The CDR3 region is CASSLRPGLQNEQFF. The CDR3 nucleotides are TGTGCCAGCAGCTTACGTCCGGGACTGCAGAATGAGCAGTTCTTC.

This rearrangement joins TRBV27 to TRBJ2-3, with D unclear. The V gene lost 4 bases and the J gene lost 1 base, with 6 bases spanning the gap. This CDR3 region has 13 residues. Germline values: CDR1 MNHEY, CDR2 SMNVEV (reference sequence). CDR3 sequence (DNA): TGTGCCAGCAGTTACATGGGCACAGATACGCAGTATTTT. Amino acid sequence: CASSYMGTDTQYF.

V usage is TRBV19 and J usage is TRBJ1-3, with D maybe TRBD1 (6 bases). The germline CDR1 and CDR2 sequences are LNHDA and SQIVND (reference sequence). The CDR3 length is 14 residues. V gave up 9 bases and J gave up 0 bases, with 12 bases separating them. The CDR3 DNA reads TGTGCCAGCCAACAGGGAAGCTCTGGAAACACCATATATTTT. It codes for CASQQGSSGNTIYF.

The chain links TRBV28 to TRBJ2-7, with unresolved D. Germline V CDR1 and CDR2: MDHEN, SYDVKM. The CDR3 runs 11 residues. V lost 8 bases, J lost 4 bases, and 9 bases lay in between. The CDR3 here is CASANKYEQYF. CDR3 in DNA: TGTGCCAGCGCCAACAAGTACGAGCAGTACTTC.

The rearrangement links TRBV6-5 to TRBJ2-5; TRBD2 is a possible D gene (6 bases). The germline CDR1 and CDR2 sequences are MNHEY and SVGAGI. Trimming stripped 6 bases from V and 1 base from J, with 15 bases between. The CDR3 runs to 15 residues. The CDR3, as DNA: TGTGCCAGCAGACCGTCCGGGACTTTCCAAGAGACCCAGTACTTC. Translating gives CASRPSGTFQETQYF.

This chain joins TRBV23-1 and TRBJ1-3; D may be TRBD1 (5 bases). TRBV23-1 is designated an ORF whose function remains uncertain. V was cut by 6 bases and J by 4 bases, with 13 bases left in between. This CDR3 contains 14 residues. DNA for the CDR3: TGCGCCAGCAGAAGACAGTCCCTCGGAAACACCATATATTTT. Translating it yields CASRRQSLGNTIYF.

J is TRBJ2-7 and V is TRBV13, with 8 bases matching TRBD2. V shed 2 bases, J shed 10 bases, and the junction held 19 bases outside the gene matches. CDR1 and CDR2 from the germline V gene are PRHDT and FYEKMQ (reference sequence). The CDR3 length is 17 residues. In DNA, the CDR3 is TGTGCCAGCAGCTTATTCGGGGGGGGCCTATCGGGTAGAACTCAGTACTTC. This encodes CASSLFGGGLSGRTQYF.

The rearrangement uses TRBV11-1 and TRBJ2-1; D may be TRBD2 (6 bases). Per the germline V gene, CDR1 is SGHAT and CDR2 is FQDESV (reference sequence). The CDR3 runs 15 residues. The V end was cut by 2 bases, the J end by 6 bases, with 14 bases between. The CDR3: CASSLNLGGLNEQFF. CDR3 in DNA: TGTGCCAGCAGCTTAAATTTGGGGGGTCTCAATGAGCAGTTCTTC.

The rearrangement links TRBV19 to TRBJ1-4; the match to TRBD1 covers 10 bases. The junction had 6 bases not matched to a gene; V was cut back by 8 bases and J by 3 bases. Germline CDR1 is LNHDA and CDR2 is SQIVND (reference sequence). This CDR3 has 15 amino acids. DNA for the CDR3: TGTGCCAGTGGGGGACAGGGGATGGCTAATGAAAAACTGTTTTTT. It yields the protein CASGGQGMANEKLFF.

The rearrangement links TRBV4-3 to TRBJ2-7, with D perhaps TRBD1 (5 bases). Germline V gene data show CDR1 as LGHNA and CDR2 as YSLEER. V lost 0 bases, J lost 6 bases, and 9 bases lay in between. The CDR3 length is 13 residues. CDR3 in DNA: TGCGCCAGCAGCCAAGACAGGGTGGGCGAGCAGTACTTC. Protein: CASSQDRVGEQYF.

This chain links TRBV7-9 with TRBJ2-3; no reliable D call. The CDR3 covers 15 residues. Trimming stripped 1 base from V and 6 bases from J, with 14 bases between. CDR1 and CDR2 from the germline V gene are SEHNR and FQNEAQ (reference sequence). Here the CDR3 reads CASSLEQQPGDTQYF. The CDR3 DNA reads as TGTGCCAGCAGCTTAGAACAACAGCCTGGGGATACGCAGTATTTT.

This chain uses TRBV15 with TRBJ2-1; D gene unclear. The CDR3 has 13 residues. Germline loops: CDR1 LNHNV, CDR2 YYDKDF (reference sequence). Trimming pared 0 bases from V and 8 bases from J, leaving 8 bases between. The CDR3 DNA follows: TGTGCCACCAGCAGAGATCGGCGGTATGAGCAGTTCTTC. Translation gives CATSRDRRYEQFF.

The V call is TRBV2, the J call TRBJ2-7, with D perhaps TRBD1 (5 bases). Germline CDR1 is SNHLY and CDR2 is FYNNEI. Trimming removed 2 bases from V and 0 bases from J, with 17 bases in between. CDR3 length: 17 residues. CDR3 nucleotide sequence: TGTGCCAGCAGTGAAACCCCCCCAGGGTCCGTCTCCTACGAGCAGTACTTC. Its protein is CASSETPPGSVSYEQYF.

J is TRBJ2-7 and V is TRBV28, with 9 bases lining up with TRBD1. The ends lost 6 bases at V and 3 bases at J; junction bases unmatched: 12. This CDR3 contains 16 residues. Per the germline V gene, CDR1 is MDHEN and CDR2 is SYDVKM. DNA for the CDR3: TGTGCCAGCAGCCCAATCGCCGGGACAGGGCTCTACGAGCAGTACTTC. Translation: CASSPIAGTGLYEQYF.

The chain combines TRBV10-3 with TRBJ2-7; 9 positions match TRBD2. This CDR3 has 16 amino acids. The junction had 11 bases not matched to a gene; V was cut back by 4 bases and J by 4 bases. Germline CDR1 reads ENHRY; CDR2 reads SYGVKD. CDR3 amino acids: CAISAQGLAGIYEQYF. The CDR3 DNA sequence: TGTGCCATCAGTGCTCAGGGGCTAGCGGGAATTTACGAGCAGTACTTC.

The V and J genes are TRBV6-5 and TRBJ1-5; perhaps TRBD1 as D (5 bases). The length of the CDR3 is 13 residues. Germline values: CDR1 MNHEY, CDR2 SVGAGI. Deletions cut 5 bases from V and 4 bases from J, with 9 bases between. The DNA of the CDR3 is TGTGCCAGCAGTCTAGGGGCTAATCAGCCCCAGCATTTT. This sequence encodes CASSLGANQPQHF.

The rearrangement links TRBV19 to TRBJ1-3, with 7 bases aligning to TRBD1. The V segment lost 10 bases and the J segment 2 bases; nucleotides outside the gene matches: 8. This CDR3 contains 14 residues. Germline CDR1 is LNHDA and CDR2 is SQIVND (reference sequence). The CDR3 bases are TGTGCCACTATAGACAGGGCGGCTGGAAACACCATATATTTT. Amino acid sequence: CATIDRAAGNTIYF.